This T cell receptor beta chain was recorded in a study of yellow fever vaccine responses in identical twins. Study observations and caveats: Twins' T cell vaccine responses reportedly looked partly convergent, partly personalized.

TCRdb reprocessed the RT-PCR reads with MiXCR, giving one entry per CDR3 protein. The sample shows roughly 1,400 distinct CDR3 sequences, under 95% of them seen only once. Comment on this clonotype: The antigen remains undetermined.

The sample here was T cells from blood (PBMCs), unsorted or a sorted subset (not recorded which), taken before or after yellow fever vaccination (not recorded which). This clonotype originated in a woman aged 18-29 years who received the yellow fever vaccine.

CDR3 protein: CASSLQGSYEQYF. The CDR3 DNA is TGTGCCAGCAGCTTACAGGGTTCCTACGAGCAGTACTTC. This chain connects TRBV11-1 to TRBJ2-7; TRBD1 is a possible D gene (5 bases). The CDR3 is 13 residues long. Germline-derived CDR1 and CDR2 are SGHAT and FQDESV (reference sequence). Trimming stripped 2 bases from V and 1 base from J, with 6 bases between.